The rows below give T cell receptor beta chains drawn from one sample of a study of CD4 T cells in relation to SARS-CoV-2 and coronaviruses. No cognate antigen is known for these TCRs. The table came from immunoSEQ multiplex PCR; TCRdb's copy has only in-frame clones and leaves some out. This sample has some 21,000 clones, with roughly four fifths found just once. Sequencing was done on a sample of CD4+ T cells from PBMCs, cultured in vitro. The receptors come from a human donor in good health. Each CDR3 is given with its conserved first and last residue. D genes are given only for firm matches. A clone size is listed for some rows: how often the clone was seen (once, few, many), or a class if it is expanded.

TRBV6-2/TRBV6-3	TRBD2	TRBJ2-6	NA	CASSLAGGSGANVLTF	TGTGCCAGCAGCCTAGCGGGAGGCTCTGGGGCCAACGTCCTGACTTTC
TRBV6-2/TRBV6-3	NA	TRBJ1-2	few	CASSHRELGGYTF	TGTGCCAGCAGTCACAGGGAATTAGGTGGCTACACCTTC
TRBV19	NA	TRBJ1-1	NA	CAAGNQGIEAFF	TGTGCCGCCGGTAATCAGGGGATTGAAGCTTTCTTT
TRBV4-1	NA	TRBJ2-1	NA	CASSPERGEQFF	TGCGCCAGCAGTCCGGAACGGGGTGAGCAGTTCTTC
TRBV5-1	TRBD2	TRBJ2-7	few	CASSTLLAGAPYEQYF	TGCGCCAGCAGCACCCTACTAGCGGGAGCTCCCTACGAGCAGTACTTC
TRBV7-2	NA	TRBJ2-1	NA	CASSLVRVGGREQFF	TGTGCCAGCAGCTTAGTAAGGGTGGGGGGGCGTGAGCAGTTCTTC
TRBV29-1	TRBD2	TRBJ2-7	NA	CSVRTSGSMKDEQYF	TGCAGCGTGAGGACTAGCGGGAGTATGAAGGACGAGCAGTACTTC
TRBV6-5	NA	TRBJ2-2	NA	CASNLMGGNTGELFF	TGTGCCAGCAACCTGATGGGGGGGAACACCGGGGAGCTGTTTTTT
TRBV4-1	TRBD1	TRBJ1-6	few	CASRDRSSYNSPLHF	TGCGCCAGCAGGGACAGGAGCTCCTATAATTCACCCCTCCACTTT
TRBV10-3	NA	TRBJ1-6	NA	CAISEGGGSGPLHF	TGTGCCATCAGTGAGGGGGGTGGCTCGGGACCCCTCCACTTT
TRBV9	NA	TRBJ1-1	NA	CASSGTVNTEAFF	TGTGCCAGCAGCGGGACAGTGAACACTGAAGCTTTCTTT
TRBV2	NA	TRBJ1-2	once	CASSVGLELQDSYGYTF	TGTGCCAGCAGTGTGGGGCTGGAGCTCCAGGACTCCTATGGCTACACCTTC
TRBV29-1	NA	TRBJ1-3	NA	CSVRPTNSGNTIYF	TGCAGCGTTAGACCTACTAACTCTGGAAACACCATATATTTT
TRBV11-2	NA	TRBJ1-2	NA	CASTSRGLNYGYTF	TGTGCCAGCACCTCAAGGGGTCTTAACTATGGCTACACCTTC
TRBV4-3	NA	TRBJ1-6	NA	CASSQNVRGPYNSPLHF	TGCGCCAGCAGCCAAAACGTAAGGGGTCCCTATAATTCACCCCTCCACTTT
TRBV19	NA	TRBJ2-7	NA	CASSSQTRGDYEQYF	TGTGCCAGTAGTTCTCAGACCAGGGGCGACTACGAGCAGTACTTC
TRBV2	NA	TRBJ2-6	NA	CASSGTSGANVLTF	TGTGCCAGCAGCGGGACTTCTGGGGCCAACGTCCTGACTTTC
TRBV6-5	TRBD1	TRBJ2-7	NA	CASSYRGRYEQYF	TGTGCCAGCAGTTACAGGGGGCGGTACGAGCAGTACTTC
TRBV18	TRBD1	TRBJ1-4	NA	CASSSGTGIEKKLFF	TGTGCCAGCTCATCCGGGACAGGGATAGAAAAAAAACTGTTTTTT
TRBV23-1	NA	TRBJ1-2	NA	CASPRGGGYGYTF	TGCGCCAGCCCCCGTGGGGGGGGCTATGGCTACACCTTC
TRBV15	NA	TRBJ2-2	NA	CATSRVVGPNTGELFF	TGTGCCACCAGCAGAGTAGTGGGGCCGAACACCGGGGAGCTGTTTTTT
TRBV7-3	NA	TRBJ2-1	NA	CASSRDPPNEQFF	TGTGCCAGCAGCCGGGACCCCCCCAATGAGCAGTTCTTC
TRBV5-4	TRBD1	TRBJ2-7	NA	CASSRKQGANEQYF	TGTGCCAGCAGTAGGAAACAGGGGGCCAACGAGCAGTACTTC
TRBV6-5	NA	TRBJ1-2	NA	CATSGDNYGYTF	TGTGCCACCTCCGGGGATAACTATGGCTACACCTTC
TRBV5-1	TRBD1	TRBJ1-1	NA	CASSLRTGDSTEAFF	TGCGCCAGCAGCTTAAGGACAGGGGACAGCACTGAAGCTTTCTTT
TRBV9	TRBD1	TRBJ1-6	NA	CASSAGTDKSNSPLHF	TGTGCCAGCAGCGCCGGGACAGATAAATCTAATTCACCCCTCCACTTT
TRBV6-2/TRBV6-3	TRBD1	TRBJ1-1	few	CASSYPTGEMGTEAFF	TGTGCCAGCAGTTACCCTACAGGGGAGATGGGCACTGAAGCTTTCTTT
TRBV16	TRBD1	TRBJ2-3	once	CASSQSGTGETDTQYF	TGTGCCAGCAGCCAATCCGGGACAGGGGAGACAGATACGCAGTATTTT
TRBV6-2/TRBV6-3	NA	TRBJ2-2	NA	CASSFRQGLLFF	TGTGCCAGCAGTTTTCGACAGGGACTGCTGTTTTTT
TRBV7-9	NA	TRBJ1-4	few	CASSEPLRGREKLFF	TGTGCCAGCAGCGAGCCTTTGAGGGGCCGGGAAAAACTGTTTTTT
TRBV10-3	NA	TRBJ2-7	few	CAISDRGYEQYF	TGTGCCATCAGTGACAGGGGCTACGAGCAGTACTTC
TRBV29-1	NA	TRBJ2-1	NA	CSGGLGSYNEQFF	TGCAGTGGAGGATTGGGGTCCTACAATGAGCAGTTCTTC
TRBV5-1	TRBD2	TRBJ2-7	once	CASSSLAGGRSYEQYF	TGCGCCAGCAGCTCGTTAGCGGGAGGGCGTTCCTACGAGCAGTACTTC
TRBV5-6	NA	TRBJ2-1	once	CASSPYAGSYNEQFF	TGTGCCAGCAGCCCTTATGCGGGCTCCTACAATGAGCAGTTCTTC
TRBV7-2	TRBD1	TRBJ1-6	NA	CASSLAPGQGNSPLHF	TGTGCCAGCAGCTTAGCCCCGGGACAGGGTAATTCACCCCTCCACTTT
TRBV21-1	NA	TRBJ2-2	NA	CASSKIGTSGANTGELFF	TGTGCCAGCAGCAAGATCGGGACTAGCGGGGCGAACACCGGGGAGCTGTTTTTT
TRBV6-6	NA	TRBJ1-2	NA	CAGWGDGYTF	TGTGCCGGGTGGGGGGATGGCTACACCTTC
TRBV14	TRBD2	TRBJ2-3	NA	CASSTLGLASDTQYF	TGTGCCAGCAGCACCCTGGGACTAGCGTCAGATACGCAGTATTTT
TRBV4-3	TRBD2	TRBJ2-7	NA	CASSQDAGGRGYEQYF	TGCGCCAGCAGCCAAGATGCGGGGGGCAGGGGCTACGAGCAGTACTTC
TRBV6-2/TRBV6-3	NA	TRBJ1-2	NA	CASSLGQGGYTF	TGTGCCAGCAGTTTGGGGCAAGGTGGCTACACCTTC
TRBV6-6	TRBD2	TRBJ2-1	NA	CASSYPPGLANEQFF	TGTGCCAGCAGTTACCCTCCGGGACTAGCCAATGAGCAGTTCTTC
TRBV19	TRBD2	TRBJ2-2	NA	CASSLYGLAGAHTGELFF	TGTGCCAGTAGTCTGTATGGTCTAGCGGGAGCCCACACCGGGGAGCTGTTTTTT
TRBV19	NA	TRBJ1-5	NA	CASSGQLVEPQHF	TGTGCCAGTAGTGGACAGTTGGTTGAGCCCCAGCATTTT
TRBV5-1	TRBD1	TRBJ1-6	NA	CASTTQGISYNSPLHF	TGCGCCAGCACCACACAGGGGATCTCCTATAATTCACCCCTCCACTTT
TRBV30	NA	TRBJ2-3	NA	CAWSPGGNTQYF	TGTGCCTGGAGTCCCGGAGGAAATACGCAGTATTTT
TRBV19	NA	TRBJ2-7	NA	CASSIKPFSSYEQYF	TGTGCCAGTAGTATAAAGCCCTTTAGCTCCTACGAGCAGTACTTC
TRBV5-1	TRBD2	TRBJ2-2	NA	CASSPGGTSGGTGELFF	TGCGCCAGCAGCCCAGGAGGGACTAGCGGGGGCACCGGGGAGCTGTTTTTT